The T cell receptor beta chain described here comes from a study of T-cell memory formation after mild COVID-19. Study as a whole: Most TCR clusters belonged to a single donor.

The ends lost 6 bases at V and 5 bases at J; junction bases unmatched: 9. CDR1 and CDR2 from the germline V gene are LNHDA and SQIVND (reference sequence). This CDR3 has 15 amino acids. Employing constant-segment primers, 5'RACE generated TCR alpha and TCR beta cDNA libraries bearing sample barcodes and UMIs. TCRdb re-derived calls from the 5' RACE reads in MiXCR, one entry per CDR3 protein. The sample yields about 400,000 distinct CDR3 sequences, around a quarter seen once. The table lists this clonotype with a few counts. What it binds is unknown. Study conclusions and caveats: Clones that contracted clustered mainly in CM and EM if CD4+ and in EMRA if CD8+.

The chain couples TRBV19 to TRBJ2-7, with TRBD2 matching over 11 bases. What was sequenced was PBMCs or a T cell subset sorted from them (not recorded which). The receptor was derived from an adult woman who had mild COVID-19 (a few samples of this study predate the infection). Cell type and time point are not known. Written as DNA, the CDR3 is TGTGCCAGTAGCCCAACGGCTAGCGGGAGGCACGAGCAGTACTTC. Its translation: CASSPTASGRHEQYF.